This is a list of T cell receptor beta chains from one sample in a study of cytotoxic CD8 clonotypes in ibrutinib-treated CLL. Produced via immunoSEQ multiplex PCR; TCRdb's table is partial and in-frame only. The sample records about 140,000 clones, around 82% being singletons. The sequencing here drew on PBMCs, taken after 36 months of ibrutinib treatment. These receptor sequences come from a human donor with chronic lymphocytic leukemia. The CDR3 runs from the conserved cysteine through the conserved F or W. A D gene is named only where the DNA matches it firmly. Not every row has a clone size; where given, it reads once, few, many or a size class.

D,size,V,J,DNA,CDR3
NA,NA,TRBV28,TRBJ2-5,TGTGCCAGCAGCACCGCCTGGGGGGGCTTGGAGACCCAGTACTTC,CASSTAWGGLETQYF
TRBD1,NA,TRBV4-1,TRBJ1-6,TGCGCCAGCAGCCCCTACCGTGGGACAGGTAACTCACCCCTCCACTTT,CASSPYRGTGNSPLHF
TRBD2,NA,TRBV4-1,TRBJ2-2,TGCGCCAGCAGCCAAGCCACACTAGCGGGAGTTGGCACCGGGGAGCTGTTTTTT,CASSQATLAGVGTGELFF
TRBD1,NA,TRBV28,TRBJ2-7,TGTGCCAGCAGTTTCCCAACAGGGGTGGACTCCGAGCAGTACTTC,CASSFPTGVDSEQYF
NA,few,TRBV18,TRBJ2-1,TGTGCCAGCTCAAAGAGGGTGGATGAGCAGTTCTTC,CASSKRVDEQFF
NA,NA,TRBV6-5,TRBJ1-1,TGTGCCAGCAGTTATCTTCGGGGGACTGAAGCTTTCTTT,CASSYLRGTEAFF
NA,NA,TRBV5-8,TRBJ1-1,TGTGCCAGCAGCTTGTGGGGGTTAAACACTGAAGCTTTCTTT,CASSLWGLNTEAFF
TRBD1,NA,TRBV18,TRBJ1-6,TGTGCCAGCTCACAGTCTCCGGGACAGCAGGGTTCACCCCTCCACTTT,CASSQSPGQQGSPLHF
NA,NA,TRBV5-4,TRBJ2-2,TGTGCCAGCAGCCCTGAGGGGGCGGAGGGCACCGGGGAGCTGTTTTTT,CASSPEGAEGTGELFF
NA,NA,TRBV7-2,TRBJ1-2,TGTGCCAGCAGCTACAGGGACCGATCTCACTATGGCTACACCTTC,CASSYRDRSHYGYTF
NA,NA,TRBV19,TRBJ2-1,TGTGCCAGTAGTATCGAGTACAGAGCTGAGCAGTTCTTC,CASSIEYRAEQFF
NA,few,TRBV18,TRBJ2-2,TGTGCCAGCTCACCACTGGGAAAGGGGTCCGCCGGGGAGCTGTTTTTT,CASSPLGKGSAGELFF
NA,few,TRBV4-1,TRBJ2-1,TGCGCCAGCAGCCAAGAATACGAGCAGTTCTTC,CASSQEYEQFF
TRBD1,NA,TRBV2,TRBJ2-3,TGTGCCATCGTAGGGGGCGCTGGACCAGATACGCAGTATTTT,CAIVGGAGPDTQYF
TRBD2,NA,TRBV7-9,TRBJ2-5,TGTGCCAGCAGCGAGACTAGCGGAGAGACCCAGTACTTC,CASSETSGETQYF
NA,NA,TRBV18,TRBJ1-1,TGTGCCAGCTCACCCCGGGGGACGGTGAACACTGAAGCTTTCTTT,CASSPRGTVNTEAFF
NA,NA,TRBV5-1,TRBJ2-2,TGCGCCAGCAGCTTGGCGGGGTATCACACCGGGGAGCTGTTTTTT,CASSLAGYHTGELFF
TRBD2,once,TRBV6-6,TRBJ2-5,TGTGCCAGCAGTTTGGTAGCGGGAGGTGGAGGAGAGACCCAGTACTTC,CASSLVAGGGGETQYF
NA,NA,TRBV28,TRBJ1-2,TGTGCCAGCACAGCCGGGTTTTACTACGGCTACACCTTC,CASTAGFYYGYTF
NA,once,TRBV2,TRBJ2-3,TGTGCCAGCACGGGATTCACAGATACGCAGTATTTT,CASTGFTDTQYF
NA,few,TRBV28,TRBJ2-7,TGTGCCAGCACCACCGTCTCGGGGGCTGTCGAGCAGTACTTC,CASTTVSGAVEQYF
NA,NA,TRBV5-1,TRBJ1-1,TGCGCCAGCAGCTTGGTAGTGGGTTTGACTGAAGCTTTCTTT,CASSLVVGLTEAFF
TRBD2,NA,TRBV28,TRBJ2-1,TGTGCCAGCAGTCCTCTAGCGGGAGTAAGGGTTGAGCAGTTCTTC,CASSPLAGVRVEQFF